The 17 T cell receptor beta chains in this list originate from one sample, sequenced in a study of beta chain features in type 1 diabetes. Reverse transcribing all isolated RNA meant expressed TCRB transcripts were sequenced. Assay used: immunoSEQ multiplex PCR; TCRdb lists only in-frame clones, some missing. The sample includes a few hundred thousand clones, roughly 12% of them seen just once. Their target antigens are unknown. General study findings and limits: Moderate yet significant TCRB CDR3 shortening was seen in Type 1 diabetes patients in all four CD4+ subsets.

The sequencing sample was made of naive CD4+ T cells from blood. All receptors come from a woman aged 18-30 years with type 1 diabetes.

This chain connects TRBV4-3 to TRBJ2-7; D may be TRBD1 (7 bases). Germline-derived CDR1 and CDR2 are LGHNA and YSLEER. With 1 base removed from V and 4 bases from J, the gap between germline ends came to 14 bases. The CDR3 consists of 15 residues. The CDR3 loop is CASSQARGTEYEQYF. The CDR3 bases are TGCGCCAGCAGCCAAGCCAGGGGGACTGAATACGAGCAGTACTTC.

This clone was counted only a few times. The chain joins TRBV29-1 to TRBJ2-7; D is perhaps TRBD2 (6 bases). Trimming stripped 6 bases from V and 4 bases from J, with 22 bases between. CDR3 length equals 15 residues. Germline V gene lookup returns CDR1 SQVTM and CDR2 ANQGSEA. As DNA, the CDR3 is TGCAGCGTCGGGGGTCAAGGGGCCCTACTTTACGAGCAGTACTTC. It is translated as CSVGGQGALLYEQYF.

The gene calls are TRBV5-1 and TRBJ1-1, with TRBD1 matching over 7 bases. The CDR3 is 16 residues long. The ends lost 0 bases at V and 0 bases at J; junction bases unmatched: 5. CDR1 is SGHRS, CDR2 YFSETQ, per germline. CDR3 sequence (DNA): TGCGCCAGCAGCTTGGCCGCGGGACAGCTGAACACTGAAGCTTTCTTT. It encodes CASSLAAGQLNTEAFF.

This clone was observed a few times. The V call is TRBV29-1, the J call TRBJ2-2, with 7 bases aligning to TRBD1. The CDR3 has 13 amino acids. The junction had 9 bases not matched to a gene; V was cut back by 7 bases and J by 7 bases. Germline V gene lookup returns CDR1 SQVTM and CDR2 ANQGSEA. CDR3: CSADRVSGGELFF. CDR3 DNA sequence: TGCAGCGCAGACAGGGTTAGTGGCGGGGAGCTGTTTTTT.

This clone was counted a few times. In the same sample, other DNA sequences code for this CDR3. This rearrangement joins TRBV29-1 to TRBJ1-1; D is unclear. This CDR3 comprises 13 residues. V dropped 4 bases and J dropped 0 bases, with 9 bases sitting between them. Germline loops: CDR1 SQVTM, CDR2 ANQGSEA. CDR3 sequence: CSVAGRLNTEAFF. Here the CDR3 DNA reads TGCAGCGTTGCAGGCAGGCTGAACACTGAAGCTTTCTTT.

The rearrangement uses TRBV7-2 and TRBJ2-7; possibly TRBD1 for D (5 bases). Trimming removed 5 bases at V and 4 bases at J, with 12 bases between. Germline CDR1 reads SGHTA; CDR2 reads FQGNSA. There are 13 residues in the CDR3. DNA of the CDR3: TGTGCCAGCAGCACACAGACAGCTTACGAGCAGTACTTC. This translates into CASSTQTAYEQYF.

This clone was detected only a few times. The V call is TRBV6-5, the J call TRBJ2-5; tentatively, D is TRBD2 (6 bases). Trimming took 2 bases from V and 1 from J, leaving 8 bases between them. CDR3 size: 14 residues. Germline values: CDR1 MNHEY, CDR2 SVGAGI. In DNA form, the CDR3 reads TGTGCCAGCAGTTACGGGACTCTCCAAGAGACCCAGTACTTC. Amino acids: CASSYGTLQETQYF.

This clone was counted a few times. The chain joins TRBV7-2 to TRBJ2-4, with a weak D call TRBD1 (6 bases). The ends were cut back, 6 bases at V and 11 bases at J, with 17 bases in the middle. The CDR3 spans 13 residues. Germline V CDR1 and CDR2: SGHTA, FQGNSA. The CDR3 coding sequence is TGTGCCAGCAGTAGGACAGCTAGAAATTTTCAGTACTTC. It is translated as CASSRTARNFQYF.

This clone was observed a handful of times. V and J are TRBV30 and TRBJ1-1; D not resolved. Germline V CDR1 and CDR2: GTSNPN, SVGIG (reference sequence). Trimming left V 5 bases short and J 2 bases short, with 9 bases between. This CDR3 contains 12 residues. The CDR3 bases are TGTGCCTGGGGACTGCGAAACACTGAAGCTTTCTTT. This encodes CAWGLRNTEAFF.

This clone showed up just a few times. The chain combines TRBV7-2 with TRBJ2-1; a possible D gene is TRBD2 (5 bases). V gave up 5 bases and J gave up 3 bases, with 17 bases separating them. The CDR3 spans 16 residues. The germline V gene has CDR1 SGHTA and CDR2 FQGNSA. CDR3 nucleotides: TGTGCCAGCAGCGGTACCTCAATAGCGAGCTACAATGAGCAGTTCTTC. Its translation is CASSGTSIASYNEQFF.

The rearrangement joins TRBV28 to TRBJ2-1, with TRBD2 matching over 8 bases. J lost 4 bases, V lost 5 bases, and 10 bases had no gene match. CDR1 and CDR2 (germline): MDHEN, SYDVKM. The CDR3 covers 16 residues. The CDR3 spells CASSTSSAGAYNEQFF. DNA of the CDR3: TGTGCCAGCAGTACCTCGTCAGCGGGGGCATACAATGAGCAGTTCTTC.

The CDR3, as DNA: TGTGCCAGCTCACCGGGGGCGGTTACAGATACGCAGTATTTT. Translating it yields CASSPGAVTDTQYF. The chain couples TRBV18 to TRBJ2-3, with D perhaps matching TRBD1 (6 bases). The germline V and J ends were trimmed by 3 bases and 3 bases, with 10 bases remaining between them. The CDR3 covers 14 residues. Per germline, CDR1 KGHSH and CDR2 LQKENI.

The rearrangement uses TRBV7-2 and TRBJ2-1; 8 nucleotides line up with TRBD2. V gave up 5 bases and J gave up 8 bases; unmatched junction bases: 8. CDR1 and CDR2 from the germline V gene are SGHTA and FQGNSA. The CDR3 length is 14 residues. The CDR3 loop reads CASSLWTSSHEQFF. The CDR3 coding sequence is TGTGCCAGCAGCCTCTGGACTAGCAGTCATGAGCAGTTCTTC.

The V call is TRBV14, the J call TRBJ1-5; D is perhaps TRBD1 (5 bases). In germline, CDR1 is SGHDN, CDR2 FVKESK. The germline V and J ends were trimmed by 3 bases and 5 bases, with 8 bases remaining between them. The CDR3 consists of 13 residues. CDR3 nucleotides: TGTGCCAGCAGCCAGGGGCGCGATCAGCCCCAGCATTTT. Encoded protein: CASSQGRDQPQHF.

This clone was counted only a few times. This chain connects TRBV28 to TRBJ2-7, with D possibly matching TRBD1 (6 bases). This CDR3 comprises 16 residues. CDR1 is MDHEN, CDR2 SYDVKM, per germline. V lost 6 bases and J lost 2, with 20 bases in between. The CDR3 loop is CASRIQGRQGTYEQYF. CDR3 coding DNA: TGTGCCAGCAGGATCCAGGGACGGCAGGGGACCTACGAGCAGTACTTC.

This sequence joins TRBV6-6 and TRBJ2-7; D unresolved. The V and J ends lost 0 bases and 2 bases respectively, with 5 bases between them. Germline CDR1 is MNHNY and CDR2 is SVGAGI (reference sequence). The CDR3 is made up of 13 amino acids. CDR3 bases: TGTGCCAGCAGTTACTCCAGGACCTACGAGCAGTACTTC. This sequence encodes CASSYSRTYEQYF.

The CDR3 DNA is TGTGCCAGCAGCTTGACAGGGCGACTTAACTATGGCTACACCTTC. Its translation: CASSLTGRLNYGYTF. V is TRBV5-6 and J is TRBJ1-2; D may be TRBD1 (6 bases). The CDR3 covers 15 residues. In germline, CDR1 is SGHDT, CDR2 YYEEEE. V lost 1 base, J lost 1 base, and 11 bases lay in between. Full variable domain (outside the CDR3, taken from reference TRBV5-6 and TRBJ1-2): DAGVTQSPTHLIKTRGQQVTLRCSPKSGHDTVSWYQQALGQGPQFIFQYYEEEERQRGNFPDRFSGHQFPNYSSELNVNALLLGDSALYLCASSLTGRLNYGYTFGSGTRLTVV.